At least ten counts were recorded for the clone carrying this TCR beta chain. Its target is unknown. This record comes from a study of T cell repertoires in cytomegalovirus infection. Study background: Both a matching HLA type and CMV infection were indicated by public TCR beta signatures.

In TCRdb, the reads were re-called with MiXCR into one record per CDR3 protein. The sample holds around 140,000 distinct CDR3 sequences, roughly 6% seen once. The study, taken as a whole, reports: The cumulative frequency of public TCR beta families identified carriers of CMV plus the relevant HLA.

This CDR3 has 19 residues. The germline gives CDR1 SGHRS, CDR2 YFSETQ. Between the trimmed V and J ends, which lost 0 bases and 2 bases, there was a span of 20 bases. V and J are TRBV5-1 and TRBJ2-2; unclear D gene. The sample was PBMCs. The sequence was obtained from a human donor in good health (CMV status not recorded). Some clones in this sample may be carry-over from other donors' samples. CDR3: CASSLALGLGRSNTGELFF. The CDR3 coding sequence is TGCGCCAGCAGCTTGGCTTTGGGATTGGGCAGGTCTAACACCGGGGAGCTGTTTTTT.